In this sample, the clone carrying this T cell receptor beta chain turned up a few times. Its target is not known. It was with 60 Vbeta and 13 Jbeta primers that the PCR ran. The method was immunoSEQ multiplex PCR; TCRdb's version includes in-frame clones alone and lacks a portion of them. This table has some 130,000 clones, 79% appearing once. This record belongs to a study of cytomegalovirus exposure and HLA in healthy donors. Study results and caveats: In all likelihood, a cluster of highly shared sequence variants was a sequencing artifact. V- and J-gene trimming in TCR beta was tied to a missense DCLRE1C variant by an analysis performed later. Most TCR beta V segments were productive about 87% or about 30% of the time in an earlier analysis. The authors listed approximately 160 TCR beta chains as cytomegalovirus-associated.

Per the germline V gene, CDR1 is SGHVS and CDR2 is FQNEAQ. The V gene lost 3 bases and the J gene lost 0 bases, with 6 bases spanning the gap. The CDR3 totals 15 residues. The chain couples TRBV7-8 to TRBJ2-6; no definite D call. Sequencing input: PBMCs. This clonotype originated in a middle-aged man in good health and CMV-seropositive. The CDR3 nucleotides are TGTGCCAGCAGCTTCTGGAGCTCTGGGGCCAACGTCCTGACTTTC. Encoded protein: CASSFWSSGANVLTF.